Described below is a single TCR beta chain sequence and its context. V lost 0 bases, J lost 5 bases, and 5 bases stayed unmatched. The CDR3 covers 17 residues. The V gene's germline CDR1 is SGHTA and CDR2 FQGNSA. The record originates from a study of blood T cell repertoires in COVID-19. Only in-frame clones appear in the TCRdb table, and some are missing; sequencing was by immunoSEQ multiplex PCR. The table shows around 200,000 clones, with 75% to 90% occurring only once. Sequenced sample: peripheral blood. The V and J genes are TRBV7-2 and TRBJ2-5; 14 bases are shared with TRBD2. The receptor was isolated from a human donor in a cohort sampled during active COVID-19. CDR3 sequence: CASSLAGTSGSGETQYF. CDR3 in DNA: TGTGCCAGCAGCTTAGCGGGGACTAGCGGGAGTGGGGAGACCCAGTACTTC.